The 7 T cell receptor beta chains reported below all come from one sample, sequenced in a study of control samples from healthy donors and cancer patients. Method: immunoSEQ multiplex PCR; TCRdb's copy keeps in-frame clones and lacks some. Here the sample spans about 83,000 clones, roughly 91% being singletons. The sequenced material came from blood. These receptors were taken from a man aged 50 or older in good health.

The chain recombines TRBV30 with TRBJ1-6; 11 nucleotides align to TRBD1. The CDR3 totals 19 residues. Germline loops: CDR1 GTSNPN, CDR2 SVGIG (reference sequence). With V trimmed by 0 bases and J by 8 bases, 15 bases remained unmatched. CDR3 DNA: TGTGCCTGGAGTGTACGATCGGGATTGGGACAGGGGGTCTATTCACCCCTCCACTTT. Residues: CAWSVRSGLGQGVYSPLHF.

This clone was detected a few times. This chain joins TRBV6-4 and TRBJ2-3; D is tentatively TRBD1 or TRBD2 (5 bases each). Germline V CDR1 and CDR2: MRHNA, SNTAGT. This CDR3 comprises 14 residues. The V end was cut by 0 bases, the J end by 1 base, with 5 bases between. The CDR3 is CASSDSGGTDTQYF. CDR3 coding DNA: TGTGCCAGCAGTGACTCGGGGGGCACAGATACGCAGTATTTT.

The chain has TRBV5-1 and TRBJ1-6, with 7 bases lining up with TRBD1. In germline, CDR1 is SGHRS, CDR2 YFSETQ. The CDR3 has 15 amino acids. The J segment lost 6 bases and the V segment lost 3 bases, leaving 6 bases of the junction unmatched. The CDR3: CASSSGTASNSPLHF. The CDR3 DNA is TGCGCCAGCAGCTCCGGGACAGCGAGTAATTCACCCCTCCACTTT.

V and J are TRBV27 and TRBJ2-7, with TRBD1 matching 9 bases. Unmatched junction bases numbered 6, after V lost 6 bases and J lost 3 bases. In germline, CDR1 is MNHEY, CDR2 SMNVEV (reference sequence). This CDR3 has 14 amino acids. DNA of the CDR3: TGTGCCAGCAGGGGTTCGGGACAGGGCTACGAGCAGTACTTC. This codes for CASRGSGQGYEQYF.

The V call is TRBV9, the J call TRBJ2-5; D remains unclear. V was shortened by 1 base and J by 3 bases, with 13 bases between the two germline ends. Germline V CDR1 and CDR2: SGDLS, YYNGEE. This CDR3 is built from 15 residues. CDR3 bases: TGTGCCAGCAGCGTATCTCCCTGGCAAGAAGAGACCCAGTACTTC. Translated: CASSVSPWQEETQYF.

Written as DNA, the CDR3 is TGTGCCAGCAGCTTTGCGGGCACTAACTATGGCTACACCTTC. Residues: CASSFAGTNYGYTF. The genes are TRBV5-4 and TRBJ1-2; D remains ambiguous. V dropped 2 bases and J dropped 0 bases, with 8 bases sitting between them. The V gene's germline CDR1 is SGHNT and CDR2 YYREEE (reference sequence). The CDR3 loop spans 14 amino acids.

The rearrangement joins TRBV11-2 to TRBJ1-3, with D hard to call. Germline CDR1 reads SGHAT; CDR2 reads FQNNGV. The length of the CDR3 is 15 residues. V lost 5 bases and J 0 bases, leaving 11 bases between the germline ends. The CDR3 loop is CASSRGRLSGNTIYF. DNA of the CDR3: TGTGCCAGCAGCCGAGGACGGCTCTCTGGAAACACCATATATTTT.